This section outlines one T cell receptor (beta chain) sequence together with its context. This clone has only a few counts. Its antigen remains undetermined. The input lacks base qualities; no much larger clone sits a single base away. Its CDR3 holds 17 amino acids, cysteine through phenylalanine. Kept here is only the CDR3 DNA, which spans 51 bases and is read in frame from base 1. This sample stems from a study of blood T cell repertoires in COVID-19 (dated by TCRdb to the early 2020s). In terms of the full investigation: Samples from collaborators originated in the United States, Italy and Spain and spanned both the acute and convalescent phases of COVID-19. The dataset comprised deeply sampled blood TCRbeta repertoires from subjects exposed to, actively infected with, or recovered from COVID-19. HLA class I and class II types, where available, came from metadata supplied by the sample provider rather than from assay-based typing. Sample metadata almost always included a de-identified subject ID, COVID-19 status, age in years and sex. Samples were obtained from the ongoing ImmuneRACE study (first 160 participants) and from 1,254 subjects provided by 6 global collaborators. The prospective study material was composed of cDNA or gDNA derived from T cells, B-cell-depleted T cells, or PBMCs. The repertoires were made available in a free public database intended to serve as a resource for research on the immune response to SARS-CoV-2. The paper's findings and limits, for the study overall: The quantity of clinical and demographic metadata differed by source and by participant and was supplied without curation.

The immunoSEQ Assay, a bias-controlled multiplex PCR, was used to amplify TCRbeta CDR3 regions from genomic DNA. In the paper's pipeline: Nucleated cell counts per sample were estimated from amplification of reference gene primers within the assay. To quantify the absolute abundance of each unique TCRbeta CDR3 rearrangement, sequence reads were collapsed and filtered. Productive Simpson clonality was computed per sample as the square root of Simpson's diversity index over productive rearrangements. TCRdb retrieved this table from immuneACCESS and kept in-frame rearrangements only. Not all clones are present; in checked studies, unresolved V genes account for under half, and no reason is known for the remainder. V, J and clone size are those of that table, while D and trimming were read from the DNA. The table for this sample lists about 59,000 clones; 70% to 90% of them were counted only once. The top ten constitute around 17% of the sample.

Collaborating institutions collected whole blood in K2EDTA tubes following their own protocols. For TCRbeta analysis, collaborators shipped samples as frozen whole blood, isolated PBMCs, or DNA extracted from either of those sample types. This receptor chain uses TRBV12-1 and TRBJ1-1. TRBV12-1 is assigned pseudogene status. Sequencing was carried out using peripheral blood. The receptor was isolated from a human donor in a cohort sampled during active COVID-19. At the DNA level, the sequence is TGTGCCAGCAGCTTTGTACCGGCGGCCCCGATGAACACTGAAGCTTTCTTT. Its protein product is CASSFVPAAPMNTEAFF.